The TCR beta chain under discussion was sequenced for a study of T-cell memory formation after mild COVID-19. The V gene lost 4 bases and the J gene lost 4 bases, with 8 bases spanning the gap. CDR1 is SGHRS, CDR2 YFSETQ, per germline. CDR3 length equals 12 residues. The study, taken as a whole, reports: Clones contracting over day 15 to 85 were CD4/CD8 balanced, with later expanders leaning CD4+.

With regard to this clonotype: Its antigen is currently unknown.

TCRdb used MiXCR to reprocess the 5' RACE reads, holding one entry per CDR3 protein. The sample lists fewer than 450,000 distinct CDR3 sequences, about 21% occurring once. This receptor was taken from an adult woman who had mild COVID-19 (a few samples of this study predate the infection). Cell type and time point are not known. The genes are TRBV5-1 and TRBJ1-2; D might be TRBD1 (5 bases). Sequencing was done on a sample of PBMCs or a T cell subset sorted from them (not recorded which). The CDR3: CASSQDTYGYTF. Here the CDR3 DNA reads TGCGCCAGCAGCCAGGACACCTATGGCTACACCTTC.